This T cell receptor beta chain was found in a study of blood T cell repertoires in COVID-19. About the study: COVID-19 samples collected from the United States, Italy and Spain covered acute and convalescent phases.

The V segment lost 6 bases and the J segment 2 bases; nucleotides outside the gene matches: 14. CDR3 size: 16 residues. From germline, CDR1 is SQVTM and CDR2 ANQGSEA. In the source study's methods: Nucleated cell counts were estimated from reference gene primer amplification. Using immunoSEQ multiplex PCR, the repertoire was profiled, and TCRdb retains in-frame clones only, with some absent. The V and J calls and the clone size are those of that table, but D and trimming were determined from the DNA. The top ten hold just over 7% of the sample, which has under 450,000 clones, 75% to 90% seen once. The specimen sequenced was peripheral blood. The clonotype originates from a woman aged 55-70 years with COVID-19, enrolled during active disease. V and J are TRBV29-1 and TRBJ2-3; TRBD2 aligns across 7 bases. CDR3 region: CSVWGGPRGNTDTQYF. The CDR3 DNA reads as TGCAGCGTGTGGGGAGGGCCCCGAGGAAACACAGATACGCAGTATTTT.